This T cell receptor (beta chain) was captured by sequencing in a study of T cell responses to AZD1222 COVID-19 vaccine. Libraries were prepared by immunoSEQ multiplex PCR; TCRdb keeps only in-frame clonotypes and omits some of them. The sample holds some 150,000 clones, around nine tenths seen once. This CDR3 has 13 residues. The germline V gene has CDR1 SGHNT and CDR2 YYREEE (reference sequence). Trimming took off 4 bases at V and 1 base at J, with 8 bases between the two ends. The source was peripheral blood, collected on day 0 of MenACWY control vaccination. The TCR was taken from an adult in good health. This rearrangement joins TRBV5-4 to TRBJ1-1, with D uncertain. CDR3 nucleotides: TGTGCCAGCAGCCTCCAGGAGAACACTGAAGCTTTCTTT. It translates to CASSLQENTEAFF. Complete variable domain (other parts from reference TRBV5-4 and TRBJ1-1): ETGVTQSPTHLIKTRGQQVTLRCSSQSGHNTVSWYQQALGQGPQFIFQYYREEENGRGNFPPRFSGLQFPNYSSELNVNALELDDSALYLCASSLQENTEAFFGQGTRLTVV.